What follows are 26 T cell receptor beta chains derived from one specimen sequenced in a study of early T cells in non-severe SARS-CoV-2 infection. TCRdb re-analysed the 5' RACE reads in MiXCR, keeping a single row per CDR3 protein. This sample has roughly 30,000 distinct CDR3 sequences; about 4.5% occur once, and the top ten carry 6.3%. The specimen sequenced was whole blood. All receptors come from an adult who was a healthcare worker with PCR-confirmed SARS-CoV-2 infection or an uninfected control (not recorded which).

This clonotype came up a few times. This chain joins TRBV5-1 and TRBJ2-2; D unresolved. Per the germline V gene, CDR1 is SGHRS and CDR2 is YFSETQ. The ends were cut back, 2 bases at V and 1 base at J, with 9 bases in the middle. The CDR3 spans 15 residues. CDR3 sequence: CASSFGSGNTGELFF. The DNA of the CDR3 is TGCGCCAGCAGCTTCGGGTCCGGGAACACCGGGGAGCTGTTTTTT.

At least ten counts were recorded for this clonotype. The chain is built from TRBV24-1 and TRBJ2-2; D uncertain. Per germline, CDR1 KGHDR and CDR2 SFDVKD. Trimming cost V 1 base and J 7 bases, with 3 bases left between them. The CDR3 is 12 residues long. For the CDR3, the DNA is TGTGCCACCAGTGATTTATTCGGGGAGCTGTTTTTT. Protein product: CATSDLFGELFF.

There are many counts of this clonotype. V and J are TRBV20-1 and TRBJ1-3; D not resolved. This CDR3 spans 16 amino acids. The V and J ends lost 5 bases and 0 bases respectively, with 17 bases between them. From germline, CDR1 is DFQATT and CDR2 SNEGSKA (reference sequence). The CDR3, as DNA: TGCAGTGCTTCGCCGGGCCAAGCTTTCTCTGGAAACACCATATATTTT. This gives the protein CSASPGQAFSGNTIYF.

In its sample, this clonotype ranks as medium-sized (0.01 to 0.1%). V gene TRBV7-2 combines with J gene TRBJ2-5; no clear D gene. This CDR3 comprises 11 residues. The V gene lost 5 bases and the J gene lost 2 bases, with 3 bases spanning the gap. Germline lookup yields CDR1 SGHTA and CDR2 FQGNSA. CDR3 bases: TGTGCCAGCAGCCTGCAAGAGACCCAGTACTTC. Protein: CASSLQETQYF.

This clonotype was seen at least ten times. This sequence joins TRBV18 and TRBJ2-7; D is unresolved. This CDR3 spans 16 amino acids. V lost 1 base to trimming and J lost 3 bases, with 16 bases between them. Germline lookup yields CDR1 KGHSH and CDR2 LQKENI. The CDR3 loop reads CASSPQHLPRIYEQYF. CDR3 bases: TGTGCCAGCTCACCACAACACCTCCCACGGATCTACGAGCAGTACTTC.

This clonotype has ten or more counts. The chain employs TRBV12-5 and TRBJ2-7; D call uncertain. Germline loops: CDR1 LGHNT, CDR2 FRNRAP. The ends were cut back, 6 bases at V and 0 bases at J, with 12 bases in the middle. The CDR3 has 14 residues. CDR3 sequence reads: CASGLDANSYEQYF. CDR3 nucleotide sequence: TGTGCTAGTGGACTGGACGCGAACTCCTACGAGCAGTACTTC.

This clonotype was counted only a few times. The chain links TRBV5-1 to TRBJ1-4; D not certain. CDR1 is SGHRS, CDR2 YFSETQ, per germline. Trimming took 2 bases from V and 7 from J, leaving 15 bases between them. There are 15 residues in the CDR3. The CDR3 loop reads CASSFLGGISEKLFF. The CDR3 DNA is TGCGCCAGCAGCTTCTTAGGAGGGATCAGTGAAAAACTGTTTTTT.

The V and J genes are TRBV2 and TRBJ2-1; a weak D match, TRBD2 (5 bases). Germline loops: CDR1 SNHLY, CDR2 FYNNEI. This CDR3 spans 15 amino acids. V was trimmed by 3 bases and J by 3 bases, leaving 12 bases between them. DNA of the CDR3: TGTGCCAGCAGTGAGAGGAGCGGCTTCTACAATGAGCAGTTCTTC. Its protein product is CASSERSGFYNEQFF.

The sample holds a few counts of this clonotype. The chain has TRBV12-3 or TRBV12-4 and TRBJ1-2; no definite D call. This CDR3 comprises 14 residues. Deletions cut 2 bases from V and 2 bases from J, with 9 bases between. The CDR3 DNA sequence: TGTGCCAGCAGTTTAAGGGTACTCAACTATGGCTACACCTTC. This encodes CASSLRVLNYGYTF.

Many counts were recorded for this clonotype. Here the CDR3 reads CASRTGTSPYNEQFF. The DNA of the CDR3 is TGTGCCAGCCGGACCGGGACAAGCCCCTACAATGAGCAGTTCTTC. The V and J genes are TRBV9 and TRBJ2-1, with D maybe TRBD1 (6 bases). This CDR3 region has 15 residues. Trimming took off 7 bases at V and 2 bases at J, with 16 bases between the two ends. CDR1 and CDR2 from the germline V gene are SGDLS and YYNGEE.

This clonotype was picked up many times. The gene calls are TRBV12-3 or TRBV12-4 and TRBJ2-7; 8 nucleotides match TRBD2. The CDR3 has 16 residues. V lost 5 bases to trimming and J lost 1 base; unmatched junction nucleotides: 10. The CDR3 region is CASSLALRGGSYEQYF. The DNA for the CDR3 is TGTGCCAGCAGTCTCGCACTCCGGGGGGGATCCTACGAGCAGTACTTC.

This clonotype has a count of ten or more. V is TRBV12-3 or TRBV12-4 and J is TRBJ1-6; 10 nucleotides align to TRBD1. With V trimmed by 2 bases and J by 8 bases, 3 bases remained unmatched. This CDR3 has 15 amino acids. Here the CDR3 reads CASSLWTGGYSPLHF. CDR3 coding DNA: TGTGCCAGCAGTTTATGGACAGGGGGTTATTCACCCCTCCACTTT.

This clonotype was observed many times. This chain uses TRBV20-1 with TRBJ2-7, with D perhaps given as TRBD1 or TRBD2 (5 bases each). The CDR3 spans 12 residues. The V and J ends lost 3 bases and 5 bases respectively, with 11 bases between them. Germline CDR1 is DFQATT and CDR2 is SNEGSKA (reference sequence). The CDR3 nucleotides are TGCAGTGCTAGTCAGGGCGGGCACGAGCAGTACTTC. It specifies CSASQGGHEQYF.

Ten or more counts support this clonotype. The CDR3 nucleotides are TGCGCCAGCAGCCAAGGGCGGGGGCGCAACGCCTACGAGCAGTACTTC. Amino acids: CASSQGRGRNAYEQYF. V is TRBV4-1 and J is TRBJ2-7; TRBD2 might be the D (7 bases). This CDR3 comprises 16 residues. The V gene lost 1 base and the J gene lost 2 bases, with 15 bases spanning the gap. CDR1 is MGHRA and CDR2 is YSYEKL in the germline V gene.

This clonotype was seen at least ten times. The CDR3 reads CASTADNMNTEAFF. As DNA, the CDR3 is TGTGCCAGTACCGCGGACAACATGAACACTGAAGCTTTCTTT. This sequence joins TRBV19 and TRBJ1-1; TRBD1 is a possible D gene (5 bases). Germline-derived CDR1 and CDR2 are LNHDA and SQIVND (reference sequence). The CDR3 totals 14 residues. The V end lost 7 bases, the J end lost 0 bases, and 12 bases lay between the germline ends. The full variable domain, in which reference TRBV19 and TRBJ1-1 provide the parts outside the CDR3, is DGGITQSPKYLFRKEGQNVTLSCEQNLNHDAMYWYRQDPGQGLRLIYYSQIVNDFQKGDIAEGYSVSREKKESFPLTVTSAQKNPTAFYLCASTADNMNTEAFFGQGTRLTVV.

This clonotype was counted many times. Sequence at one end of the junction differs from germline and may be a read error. CDR3 nucleotides: TGTTCTTTTGTCTCTGGGGCCAACGTCCTGACTTTC. Protein sequence: CSFVSGANVLTF. The chain joins TRBV29-1 to TRBJ2-6; D remains unclear. CDR1 is SQVTM and CDR2 is ANQGSEA in the germline V gene. This CDR3 has 12 amino acids.

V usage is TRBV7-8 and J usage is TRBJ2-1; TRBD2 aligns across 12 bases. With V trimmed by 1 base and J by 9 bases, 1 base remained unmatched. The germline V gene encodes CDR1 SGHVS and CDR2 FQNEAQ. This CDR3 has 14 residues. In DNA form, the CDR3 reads TGTGCCAGCAGCTTAGGGACTAGCGGGATTGAGCAGTTCTTC. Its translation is CASSLGTSGIEQFF.

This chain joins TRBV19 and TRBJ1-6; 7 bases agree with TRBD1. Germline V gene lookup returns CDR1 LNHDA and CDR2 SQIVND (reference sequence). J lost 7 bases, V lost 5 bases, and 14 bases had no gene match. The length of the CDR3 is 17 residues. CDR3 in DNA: TGTGCCAGTAGTTCAGGCCCGGGACAGATATTAAATTCACCCCTCCACTTT. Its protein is CASSSGPGQILNSPLHF.

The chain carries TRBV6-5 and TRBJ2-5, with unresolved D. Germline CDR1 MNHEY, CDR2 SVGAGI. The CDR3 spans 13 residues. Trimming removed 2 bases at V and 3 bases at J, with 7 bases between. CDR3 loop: CASSYGREETQYF. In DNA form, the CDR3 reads TGTGCCAGCAGTTACGGGCGAGAAGAGACCCAGTACTTC.

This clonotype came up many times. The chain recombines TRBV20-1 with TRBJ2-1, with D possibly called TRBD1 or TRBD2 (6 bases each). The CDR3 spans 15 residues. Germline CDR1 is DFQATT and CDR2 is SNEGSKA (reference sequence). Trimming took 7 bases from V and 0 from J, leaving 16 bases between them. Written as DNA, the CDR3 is TGCAGTGGACGTAGGGGGGCCAGCTCCTACAATGAGCAGTTCTTC. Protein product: CSGRRGASSYNEQFF.

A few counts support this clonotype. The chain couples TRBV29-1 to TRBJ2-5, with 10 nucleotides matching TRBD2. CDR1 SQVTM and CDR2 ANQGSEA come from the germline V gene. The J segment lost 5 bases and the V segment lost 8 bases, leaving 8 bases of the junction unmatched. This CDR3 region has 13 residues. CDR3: CSSEGSGRETQYF. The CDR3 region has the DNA TGCAGCTCAGAGGGTAGCGGGAGGGAGACCCAGTACTTC.

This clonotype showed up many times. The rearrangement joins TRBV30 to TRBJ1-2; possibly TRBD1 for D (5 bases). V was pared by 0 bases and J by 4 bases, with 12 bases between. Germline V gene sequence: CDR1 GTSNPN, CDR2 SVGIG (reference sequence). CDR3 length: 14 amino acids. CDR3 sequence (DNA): TGTGCCTGGAGTGTAAGGCGGGGGAGCTATGGCTACACCTTC. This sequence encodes CAWSVRRGSYGYTF.

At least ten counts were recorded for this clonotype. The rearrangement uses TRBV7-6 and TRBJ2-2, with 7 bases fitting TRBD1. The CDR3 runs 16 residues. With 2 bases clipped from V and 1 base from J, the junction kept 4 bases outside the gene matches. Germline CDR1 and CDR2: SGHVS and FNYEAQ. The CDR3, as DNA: TGTGCCAGCAGCTTAACGACAGGGTGGAACACCGGGGAGCTGTTTTTT. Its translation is CASSLTTGWNTGELFF.

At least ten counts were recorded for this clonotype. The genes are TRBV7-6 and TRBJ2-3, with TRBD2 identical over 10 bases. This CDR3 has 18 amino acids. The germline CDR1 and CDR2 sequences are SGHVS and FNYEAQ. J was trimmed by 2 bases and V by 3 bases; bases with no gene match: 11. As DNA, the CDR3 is TGTGCCAGCAGCTTTCAAGCGGGGGGGCCCCATCCCACAGATACGCAGTATTTT. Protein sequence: CASSFQAGGPHPTDTQYF.

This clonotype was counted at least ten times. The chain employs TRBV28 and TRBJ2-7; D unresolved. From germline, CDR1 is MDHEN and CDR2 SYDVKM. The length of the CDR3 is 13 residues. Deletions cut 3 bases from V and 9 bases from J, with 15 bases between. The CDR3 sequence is CASSFSDPFMQYF. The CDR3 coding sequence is TGTGCCAGCAGTTTTTCTGACCCCTTTATGCAGTACTTC. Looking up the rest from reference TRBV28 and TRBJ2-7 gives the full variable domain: DVKVTQSSRYLVKRTGEKVFLECVQDMDHENMFWYRQDPGLGLRLIYFSYDVKMKEKGDIPEGYSVSREKKERFSLILESASTNQTSMYLCASSFSDPFMQYFGPGTRLTVT.

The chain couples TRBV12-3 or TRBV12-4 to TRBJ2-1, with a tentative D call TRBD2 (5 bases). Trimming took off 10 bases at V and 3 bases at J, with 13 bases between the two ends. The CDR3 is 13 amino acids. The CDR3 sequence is CATKERFYNEQFF. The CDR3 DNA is TGTGCCACCAAGGAGCGGTTCTACAATGAGCAGTTCTTC.